This T cell receptor (beta chain) was captured in a study of graft-versus-host responses after intestinal transplantation. Study as a whole: All recipients were transplanted with multivisceral, liver-intestinal, or isolated intestinal grafts.

The V gene's germline CDR1 is LNHNV and CDR2 YYDKDF (reference sequence). V was trimmed by 3 bases and J by 3 bases, leaving 13 bases between them. The CDR3 is 15 residues long. As to this clone: Its matching antigen is unknown.

Using immunoSEQ multiplex PCR, the repertoire was profiled, and TCRdb retains in-frame clones only, with some absent. In the table there are some 85,000 clones, 87% of which are singletons. V gene TRBV15 combines with J gene TRBJ2-3, with D unresolved. The clonotype was recovered from a human donor who was the organ donor for an intestinal transplant. This sample comprised unstimulated CD8+ T cells sorted from spleen or lymph node cells, obtained before transplant. The CDR3 DNA follows: TGTGCCACCAGCAGGCACCCACGAAGGACAGATACGCAGTATTTT. Encoded protein: CATSRHPRRTDTQYF.